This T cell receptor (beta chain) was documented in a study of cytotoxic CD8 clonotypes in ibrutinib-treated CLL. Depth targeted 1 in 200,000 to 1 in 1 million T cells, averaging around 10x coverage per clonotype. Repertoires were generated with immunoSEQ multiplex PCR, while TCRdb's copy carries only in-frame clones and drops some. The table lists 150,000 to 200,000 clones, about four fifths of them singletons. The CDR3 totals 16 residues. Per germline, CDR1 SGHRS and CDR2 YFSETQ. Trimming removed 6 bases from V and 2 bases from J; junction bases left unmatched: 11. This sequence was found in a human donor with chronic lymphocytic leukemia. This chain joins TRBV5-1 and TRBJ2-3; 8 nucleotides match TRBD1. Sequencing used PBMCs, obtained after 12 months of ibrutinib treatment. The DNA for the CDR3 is TGCGCCAGCACCTTTACCGGACAGGGAGTCACAGATACGCAGTATTTT. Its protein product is CASTFTGQGVTDTQYF.